This record looks at one T cell receptor (beta chain) sequence and its context. As yet, its antigen is unknown. TCRdb reprocessed the 5' RACE reads and keeps a single row for each CDR3 protein, giving no DNA. Its table records about 390,000 distinct CDR3 sequences. The data stem from a study of T cells expressing NK-cell markers. Study findings and constraints: These clonotypes also led the CD3+CD56-NKG2C+ fraction in a handful of donors.

The CDR3 is 15 amino acids. Per germline, CDR1 MRHNA and CDR2 SNTAGT. The chain has TRBV6-4 and TRBJ2-3; the D gene TCRdb calls, TRBD1, cannot be checked with no DNA. The origin of this receptor is a woman aged 45-65 years in good health. Sequenced: blood T cells: a sorted CD56 or NKG2C T cell subset, CD4+ or CD8+ T cells, or bulk PBMC T cells (not recorded which). The CDR3 protein is CASSDSSGGPDTQYF.